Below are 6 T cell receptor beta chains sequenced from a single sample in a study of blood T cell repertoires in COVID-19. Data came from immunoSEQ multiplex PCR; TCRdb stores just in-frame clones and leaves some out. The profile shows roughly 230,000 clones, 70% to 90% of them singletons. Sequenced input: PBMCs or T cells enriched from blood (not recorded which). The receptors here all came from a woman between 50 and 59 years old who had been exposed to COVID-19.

In DNA, the CDR3 is TGTGCCAGCACCGGGACAGTCTATGGCTACACCTTC. Amino acids: CASTGTVYGYTF. The rearrangement joins TRBV28 to TRBJ1-2; 7 bases line up with TRBD1. This CDR3 contains 12 residues. Germline values: CDR1 MDHEN, CDR2 SYDVKM. With V trimmed by 7 bases and J by 4 bases, 3 bases remained unmatched.

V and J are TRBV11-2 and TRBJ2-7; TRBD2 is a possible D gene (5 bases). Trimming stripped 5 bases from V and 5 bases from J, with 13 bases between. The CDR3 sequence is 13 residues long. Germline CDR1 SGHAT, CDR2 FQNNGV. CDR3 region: CASSPRGPHEQYF. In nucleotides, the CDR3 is TGTGCCAGCAGCCCCAGAGGGCCCCACGAGCAGTACTTC. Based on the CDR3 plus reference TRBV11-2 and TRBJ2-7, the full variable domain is EAGVAQSPRYKIIEKRQSVAFWCNPISGHATLYWYQQILGQGPKLLIQFQNNGVVDDSQLPKDRFSAERLKGVDSTLKIQPAKLEDSAVYLCASSPRGPHEQYFGPGTRLTVT.

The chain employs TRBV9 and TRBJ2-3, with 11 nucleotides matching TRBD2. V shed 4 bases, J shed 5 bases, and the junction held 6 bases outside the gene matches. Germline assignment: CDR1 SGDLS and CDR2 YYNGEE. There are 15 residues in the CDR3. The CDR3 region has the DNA TGTGCCAGCAGCCCCGGGCTAGCGGGGGGAGATACGCAGTATTTT. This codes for CASSPGLAGGDTQYF.

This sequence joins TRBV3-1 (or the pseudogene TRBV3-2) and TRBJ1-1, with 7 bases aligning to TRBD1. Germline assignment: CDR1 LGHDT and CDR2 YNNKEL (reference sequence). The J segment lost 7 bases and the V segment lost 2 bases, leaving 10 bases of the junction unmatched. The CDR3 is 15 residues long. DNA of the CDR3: TGTGCCAGCAGCCAAAACCGCGACAGGGCACGTGAAGCTTTCTTT. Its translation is CASSQNRDRAREAFF.

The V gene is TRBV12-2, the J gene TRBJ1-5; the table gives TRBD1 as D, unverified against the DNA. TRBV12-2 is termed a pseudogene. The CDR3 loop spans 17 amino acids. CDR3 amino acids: CASRTRQGAWGNQPQHF. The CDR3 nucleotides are TGTGCAAGTCGCACACGACAGGGGGCATGGGGCAATCAGCCCCAGCATTTT.

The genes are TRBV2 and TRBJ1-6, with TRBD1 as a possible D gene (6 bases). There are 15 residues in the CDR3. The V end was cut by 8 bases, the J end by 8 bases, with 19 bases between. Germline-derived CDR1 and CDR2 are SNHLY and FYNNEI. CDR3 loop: CASEGVVESDSPLHF. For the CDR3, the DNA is TGTGCCAGCGAGGGGGTAGTTGAATCGGATTCACCCCTCCACTTT.